The present T cell receptor beta chain was sequenced within a study of blood T cell repertoires in COVID-19. Only in-frame clones appear in the TCRdb table, and some are missing; sequencing was by immunoSEQ multiplex PCR. This sample has about 220,000 clones, with approximately 86% found just once. A few counts support this clone. Between the trimmed V and J ends, which lost 3 bases and 6 bases, there was a span of 13 bases. Per germline, CDR1 SGDLS and CDR2 YYNGEE. The CDR3 runs to 13 residues. The origin of this receptor is a woman in her fifties or sixties with acute COVID-19. This chain joins TRBV9 and TRBJ2-7; tentative D call: TRBD1 (5 bases). Sequencing used PBMCs or T cells enriched from blood (not recorded which). The CDR3 nucleotides are TGTGCCAGCAGCGCGGACATCTCCCGCGAGCAGTACTTC. Amino acids: CASSADISREQYF. The full variable domain, rest sourced from reference TRBV9 and TRBJ2-7, is DSGVTQTPKHLITATGQRVTLRCSPRSGDLSVYWYQQSLDQGLQFLIQYYNGEERAKGNILERFSAQQFPDLHSELNLSSLELGDSALYFCASSADISREQYFGPGTRLTVT.